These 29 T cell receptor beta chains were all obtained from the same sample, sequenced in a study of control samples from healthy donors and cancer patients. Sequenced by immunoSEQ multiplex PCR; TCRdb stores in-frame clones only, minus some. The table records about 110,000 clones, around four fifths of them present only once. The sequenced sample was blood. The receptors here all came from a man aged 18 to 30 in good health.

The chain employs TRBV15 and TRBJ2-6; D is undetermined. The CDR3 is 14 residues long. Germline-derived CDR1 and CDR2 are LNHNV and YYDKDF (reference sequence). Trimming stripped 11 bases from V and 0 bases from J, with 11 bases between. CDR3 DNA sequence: TGTGCCTCGACTTATCTCTCTGGGGCCAACGTCCTGACTTTC. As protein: CASTYLSGANVLTF. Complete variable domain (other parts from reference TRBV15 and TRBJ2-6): DAMVIQNPRYQVTQFGKPVTLSCSQTLNHNVMYWYQQKSSQAPKLLFHYYDKDFNNEADTPDNFQSRRPNTSFCFLDIRSPGLGDTAMYLCASTYLSGANVLTFGAGSRLTVL.

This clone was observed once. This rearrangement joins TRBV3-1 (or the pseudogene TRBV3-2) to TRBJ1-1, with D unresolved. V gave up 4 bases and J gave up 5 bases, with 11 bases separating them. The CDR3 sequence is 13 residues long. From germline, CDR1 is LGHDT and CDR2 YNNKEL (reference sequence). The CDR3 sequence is CASSRLRGTEAFF. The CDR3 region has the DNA TGTGCCAGCAGCCGCCTCCGGGGAACTGAAGCTTTCTTT.

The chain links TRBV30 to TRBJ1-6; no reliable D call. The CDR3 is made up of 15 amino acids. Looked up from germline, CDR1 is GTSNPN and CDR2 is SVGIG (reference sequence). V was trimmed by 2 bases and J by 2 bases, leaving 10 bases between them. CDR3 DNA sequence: TGTGCCTGGAGTATTGGGTTACCCTATAATTCACCCCTCCACTTT. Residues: CAWSIGLPYNSPLHF.

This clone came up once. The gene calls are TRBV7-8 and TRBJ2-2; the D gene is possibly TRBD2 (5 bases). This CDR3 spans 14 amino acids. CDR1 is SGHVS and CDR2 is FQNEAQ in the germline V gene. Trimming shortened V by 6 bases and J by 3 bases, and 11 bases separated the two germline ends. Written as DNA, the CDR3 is TGTGCCAGCAGGCGGACTTACGACACCGGGGAGCTGTTTTTT. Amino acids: CASRRTYDTGELFF.

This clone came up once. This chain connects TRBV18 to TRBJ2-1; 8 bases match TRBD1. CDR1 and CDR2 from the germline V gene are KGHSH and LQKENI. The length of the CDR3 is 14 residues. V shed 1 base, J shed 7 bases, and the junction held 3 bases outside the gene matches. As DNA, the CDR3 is TGTGCCAGCTCACCACGACAGGGGTCAAATGAGCAGTTCTTC. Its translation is CASSPRQGSNEQFF.

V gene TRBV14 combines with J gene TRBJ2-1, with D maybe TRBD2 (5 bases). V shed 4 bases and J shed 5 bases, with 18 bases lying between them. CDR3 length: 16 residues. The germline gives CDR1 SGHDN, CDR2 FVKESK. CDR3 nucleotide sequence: TGTGCCAGCAGCCCCGTAGCGTTAAGGGTCCACAATGAGCAGTTCTTC. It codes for CASSPVALRVHNEQFF.

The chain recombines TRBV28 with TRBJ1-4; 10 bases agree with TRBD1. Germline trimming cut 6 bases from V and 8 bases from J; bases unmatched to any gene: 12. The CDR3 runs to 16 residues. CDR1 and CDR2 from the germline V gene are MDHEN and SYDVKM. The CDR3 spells CASSLNPGTGVEKLFF. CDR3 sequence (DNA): TGTGCCAGCAGCTTGAACCCCGGGACAGGGGTGGAAAAACTGTTTTTT.

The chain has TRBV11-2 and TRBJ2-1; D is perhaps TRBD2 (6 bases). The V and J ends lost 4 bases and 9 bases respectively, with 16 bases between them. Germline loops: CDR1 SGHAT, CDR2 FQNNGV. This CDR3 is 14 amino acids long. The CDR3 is CASSSLPSAREQFF. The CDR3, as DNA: TGTGCCAGCAGCTCCCTGCCTAGCGCGCGTGAGCAGTTCTTC.

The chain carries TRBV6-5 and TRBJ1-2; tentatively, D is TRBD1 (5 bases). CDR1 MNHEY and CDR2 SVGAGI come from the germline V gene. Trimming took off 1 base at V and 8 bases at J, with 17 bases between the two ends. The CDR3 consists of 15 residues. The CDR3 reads CASSYLTRAPDGYTF. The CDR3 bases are TGTGCCAGCAGTTACTTGACCAGGGCCCCCGACGGCTACACCTTC.

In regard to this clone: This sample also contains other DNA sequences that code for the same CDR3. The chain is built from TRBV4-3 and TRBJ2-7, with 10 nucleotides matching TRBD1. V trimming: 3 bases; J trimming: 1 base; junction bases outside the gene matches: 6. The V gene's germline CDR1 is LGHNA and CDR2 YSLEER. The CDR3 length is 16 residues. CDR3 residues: CASSHSGTGESYEQYF. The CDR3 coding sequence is TGCGCCAGCAGCCATTCCGGGACAGGGGAATCCTACGAGCAGTACTTC.

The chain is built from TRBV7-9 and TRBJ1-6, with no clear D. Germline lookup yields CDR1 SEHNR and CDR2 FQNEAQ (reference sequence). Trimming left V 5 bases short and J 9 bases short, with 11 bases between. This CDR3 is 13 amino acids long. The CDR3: CASSRSEVSPLHF. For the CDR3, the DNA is TGTGCCAGCAGCCGATCAGAAGTTTCACCCCTCCACTTT.

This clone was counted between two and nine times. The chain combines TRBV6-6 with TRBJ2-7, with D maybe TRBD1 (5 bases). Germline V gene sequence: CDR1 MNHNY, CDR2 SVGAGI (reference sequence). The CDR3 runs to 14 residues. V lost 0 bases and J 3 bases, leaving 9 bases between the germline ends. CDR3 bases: TGTGCCAGCAGTTACTCGGACAAGGACTACGAGCAGTACGTC. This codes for CASSYSDKDYEQYV.

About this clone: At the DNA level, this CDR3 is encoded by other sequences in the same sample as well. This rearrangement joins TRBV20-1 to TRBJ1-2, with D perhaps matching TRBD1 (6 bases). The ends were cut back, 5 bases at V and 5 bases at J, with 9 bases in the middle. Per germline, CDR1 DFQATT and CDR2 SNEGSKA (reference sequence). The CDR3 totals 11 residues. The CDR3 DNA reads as TGCAGTGCTGAAGGGGGTTATGGCTACACCTTC. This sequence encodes CSAEGGYGYTF.

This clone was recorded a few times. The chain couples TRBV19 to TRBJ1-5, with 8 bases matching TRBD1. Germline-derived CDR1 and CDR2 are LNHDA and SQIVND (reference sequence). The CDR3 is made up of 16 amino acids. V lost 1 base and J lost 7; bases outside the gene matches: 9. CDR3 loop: CASSIVAGQGEQPQHF. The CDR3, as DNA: TGTGCCAGTAGTATAGTGGCCGGACAGGGAGAACAGCCCCAGCATTTT. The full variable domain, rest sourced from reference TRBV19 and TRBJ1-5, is DGGITQSPKYLFRKEGQNVTLSCEQNLNHDAMYWYRQDPGQGLRLIYYSQIVNDFQKGDIAEGYSVSREKKESFPLTVTSAQKNPTAFYLCASSIVAGQGEQPQHFGDGTRLSIL.

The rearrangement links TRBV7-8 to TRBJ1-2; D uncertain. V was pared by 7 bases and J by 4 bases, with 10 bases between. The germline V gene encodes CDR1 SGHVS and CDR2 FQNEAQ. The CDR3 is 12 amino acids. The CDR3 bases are TGTGCCAGCACCACACGAGGCTATGGCTACACCTTC. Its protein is CASTTRGYGYTF.

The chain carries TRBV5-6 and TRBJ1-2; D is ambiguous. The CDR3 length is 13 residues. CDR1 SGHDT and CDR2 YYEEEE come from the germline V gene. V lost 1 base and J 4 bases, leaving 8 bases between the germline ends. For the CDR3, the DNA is TGTGCCAGCAGCTTGTCGCCATCCTATGGCTACACCTTC. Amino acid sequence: CASSLSPSYGYTF.

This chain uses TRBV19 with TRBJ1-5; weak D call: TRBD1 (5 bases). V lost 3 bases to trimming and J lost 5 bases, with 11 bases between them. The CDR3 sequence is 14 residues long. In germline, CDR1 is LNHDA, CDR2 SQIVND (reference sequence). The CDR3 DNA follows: TGTGCCAGTAGTATTCAGGGAGGCCATCAGCCCCAGCATTTT. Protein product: CASSIQGGHQPQHF. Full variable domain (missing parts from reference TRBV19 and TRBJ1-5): DGGITQSPKYLFRKEGQNVTLSCEQNLNHDAMYWYRQDPGQGLRLIYYSQIVNDFQKGDIAEGYSVSREKKESFPLTVTSAQKNPTAFYLCASSIQGGHQPQHFGDGTRLSIL.

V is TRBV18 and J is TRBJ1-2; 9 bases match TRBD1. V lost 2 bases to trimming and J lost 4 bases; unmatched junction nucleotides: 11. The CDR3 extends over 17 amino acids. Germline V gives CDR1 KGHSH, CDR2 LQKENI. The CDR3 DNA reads TGTGCCAGCTCACCAAGAATCACAGGGGGCGAAGCCTATGGCTACACCTTC. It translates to CASSPRITGGEAYGYTF.

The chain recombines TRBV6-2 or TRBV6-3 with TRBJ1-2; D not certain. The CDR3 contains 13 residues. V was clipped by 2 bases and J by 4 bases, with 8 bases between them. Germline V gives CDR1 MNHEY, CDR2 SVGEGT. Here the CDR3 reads CASSYPDGYGYTF. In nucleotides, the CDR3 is TGTGCCAGCAGTTACCCGGACGGCTATGGCTACACCTTC.

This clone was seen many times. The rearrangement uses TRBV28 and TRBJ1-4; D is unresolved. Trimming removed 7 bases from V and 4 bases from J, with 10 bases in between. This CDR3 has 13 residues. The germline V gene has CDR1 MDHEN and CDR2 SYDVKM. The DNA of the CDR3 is TGTGCCAGCAATGAGGGCTTTAATGAAAAACTGTTTTTT. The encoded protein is CASNEGFNEKLFF. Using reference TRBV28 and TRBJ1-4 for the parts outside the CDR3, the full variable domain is DVKVTQSSRYLVKRTGEKVFLECVQDMDHENMFWYRQDPGLGLRLIYFSYDVKMKEKGDIPEGYSVSREKKERFSLILESASTNQTSMYLCASNEGFNEKLFFGSGTQLSVL.

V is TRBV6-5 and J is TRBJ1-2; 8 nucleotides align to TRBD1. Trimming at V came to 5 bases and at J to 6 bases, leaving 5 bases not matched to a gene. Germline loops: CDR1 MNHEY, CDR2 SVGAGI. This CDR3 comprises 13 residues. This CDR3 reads CASSTDRENGYTF. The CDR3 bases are TGTGCCAGCAGTACGGACAGGGAAAATGGCTACACCTTC.

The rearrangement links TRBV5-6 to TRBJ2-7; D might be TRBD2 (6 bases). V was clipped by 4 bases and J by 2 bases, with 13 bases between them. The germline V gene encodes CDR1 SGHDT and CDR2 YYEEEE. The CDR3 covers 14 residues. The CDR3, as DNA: TGTGCCAGCAGCCTGCGGACTATACCCTACGAGCAGTACTTC. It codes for CASSLRTIPYEQYF.

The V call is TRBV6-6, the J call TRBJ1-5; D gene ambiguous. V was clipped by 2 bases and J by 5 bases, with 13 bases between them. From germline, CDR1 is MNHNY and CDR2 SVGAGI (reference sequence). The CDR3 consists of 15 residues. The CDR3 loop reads CASSYRQEGDQPQHF. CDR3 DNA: TGTGCCAGCAGTTACCGGCAGGAAGGAGATCAGCCCCAGCATTTT.

The CDR3 region has the DNA TGTGCCAGCAGCTTAGGGGTTTCTAATCAGCCCCAGCATTTT. Its translation is CASSLGVSNQPQHF. The J gene is TRBJ1-5, the V gene TRBV7-9; D uncertain. V dropped 1 base and J dropped 4 bases, with 8 bases sitting between them. Looked up from germline, CDR1 is SEHNR and CDR2 is FQNEAQ (reference sequence). The CDR3 has 14 residues. The variable domain in full, with the rest retrieved from reference TRBV7-9 and TRBJ1-5, is DTGVSQNPRHKITKRGQNVTFRCDPISEHNRLYWYRQTLGQGPEFLTYFQNEAQLEKSRLLSDRFSAERPKGSFSTLEIQRTEQGDSAMYLCASSLGVSNQPQHFGDGTRLSIL.

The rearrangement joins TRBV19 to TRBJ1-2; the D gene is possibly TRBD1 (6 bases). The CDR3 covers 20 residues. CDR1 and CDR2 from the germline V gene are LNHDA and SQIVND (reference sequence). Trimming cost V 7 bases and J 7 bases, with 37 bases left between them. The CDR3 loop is CASTRRGFQGTWVDSRGYTF. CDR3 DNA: TGTGCCAGTACCCGACGCGGGTTCCAGGGGACATGGGTGGATTCGCGTGGCTACACCTTC.

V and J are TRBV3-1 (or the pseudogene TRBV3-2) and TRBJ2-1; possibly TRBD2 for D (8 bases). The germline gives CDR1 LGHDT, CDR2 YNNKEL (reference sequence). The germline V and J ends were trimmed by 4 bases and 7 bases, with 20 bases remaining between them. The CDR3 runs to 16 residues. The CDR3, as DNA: TGTGCCAGCAGCCGCGAACAGGGGACTAGTAGTAATGAGCAGTTCTTC. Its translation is CASSREQGTSSNEQFF.

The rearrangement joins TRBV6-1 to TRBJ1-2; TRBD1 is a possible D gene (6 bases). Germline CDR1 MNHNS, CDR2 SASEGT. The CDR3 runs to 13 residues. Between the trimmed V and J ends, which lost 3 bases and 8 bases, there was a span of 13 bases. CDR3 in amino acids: CASSDQGKGGYTF. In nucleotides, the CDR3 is TGTGCCAGCAGTGACCAGGGGAAAGGAGGCTACACCTTC.

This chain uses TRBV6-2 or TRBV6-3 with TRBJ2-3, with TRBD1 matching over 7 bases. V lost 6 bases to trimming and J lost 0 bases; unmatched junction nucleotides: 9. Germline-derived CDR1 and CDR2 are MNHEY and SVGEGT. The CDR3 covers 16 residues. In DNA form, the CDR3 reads TGTGCCAGCAGCCCCGGGACAGAATTTAGCACAGATACGCAGTATTTT. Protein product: CASSPGTEFSTDTQYF.

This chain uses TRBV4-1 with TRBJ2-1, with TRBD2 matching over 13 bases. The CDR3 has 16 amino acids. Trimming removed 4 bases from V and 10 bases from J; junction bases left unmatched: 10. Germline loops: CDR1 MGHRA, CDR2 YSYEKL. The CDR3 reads CASSPLGLAGVREQFF. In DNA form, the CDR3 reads TGCGCCAGCAGCCCTTTAGGACTAGCGGGGGTAAGGGAGCAGTTCTTC.